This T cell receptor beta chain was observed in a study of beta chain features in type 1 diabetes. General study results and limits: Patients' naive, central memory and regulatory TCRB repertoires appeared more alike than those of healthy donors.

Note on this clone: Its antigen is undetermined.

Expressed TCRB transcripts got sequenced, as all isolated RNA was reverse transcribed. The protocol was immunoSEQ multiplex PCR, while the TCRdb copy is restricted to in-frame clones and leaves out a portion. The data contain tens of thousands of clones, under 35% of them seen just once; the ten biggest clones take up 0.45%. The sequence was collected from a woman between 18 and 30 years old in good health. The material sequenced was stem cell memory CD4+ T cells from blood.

CDR3 DNA sequence: TGTGCCAGCAGCTTGGTTTCGGGAGAGACCCAGTACTTC. As protein: CASSLVSGETQYF. This sequence joins TRBV5-6 and TRBJ2-5; D is ambiguous. V was trimmed by 0 bases and J by 4 bases, leaving 7 bases between them. The CDR3 is 13 residues long. CDR1 and CDR2 from the germline V gene are SGHDT and YYEEEE.